These 15 T cell receptor delta chains share one sample of origin, sequenced in a study of γδ T cells in repeated Plasmodium falciparum infection. TCRdb re-called clones from the multiplex PCR reads using CATT. Found here are 75,000 to 95,000 delta-chain clones, less than 1% of them singletons; the top ten hold more than 9%. Flow sorting of PBMC yielded separate Vgamma9/Vdelta2+ and Vdelta2-negative gammadelta T cell populations for bulk repertoire analysis. The sequencing sample was made of gamma-delta T cells from blood. These TCRs come from a pool of human donors (malaria-infected and uninfected, not separated).

This clone was found a few times. TCRdb attributes to this sequence the protein of a much larger clone, which differs from the DNA translation at residue 17; a read error is likely, and the protein displayed is translated from the DNA. CDR3 residues: CALNHKANWGIRPTDKRIF. CDR3 DNA sequence: TGTGCTCTCAATCACAAGGCAAACTGGGGGATACGGCCCACCGATAAACGCATCTTT. The V gene call reads TRDV1; no J gene was called; TRDD3, the D gene given by the table, was not confirmed from the DNA. This CDR3 spans 19 amino acids. Germline CDR1 is TSWWSYY and CDR2 is QGS.

Concerning this clone: It differs at one base from a far larger clone, so likely a read error. The sample holds other DNA sequences that translate to the same CDR3. The chain carries TRDV1 and TRDJ1, with 10 positions matching TRDD3. Germline loops: CDR1 TSWWSYY, CDR2 QGS. The CDR3 is 20 amino acids. This chain's CDR3 is CALGCPSLGLTGGCTDKLIF. DNA of the CDR3: TGCGCTCTTGGGTGTCCTTCCCTCGGACTTACTGGGGGATGCACCGATAAACTCATCTTT.

Worth noting for this clone: The protein TCRdb gives is from a much larger clone and does not agree with this DNA's translation at residue 15, likely a read error; the protein shown here comes from the DNA. The chain is built from TRDV2 and TRDJ1; 8 bases align to TRDD3. TCRdb does not report a J gene; here it was assigned by matching the DNA to germline references. The CDR3 sequence is 24 residues long. The V gene end was trimmed by 0 bases and the J gene end by 6 bases; junction bases not matched to a gene: 35. Germline V gene sequence: CDR1 GEAIGNYY, CDR2 EKD. The CDR3 sequence: CACDTLAPSPTAGGTYTDGHKLIF. CDR3 in DNA: TGTGCCTGTGACACCCTGGCCCCCTCTCCTACGGCTGGGGGAACGTACACCGATGGTCATAAACTCATCTTT.

This clone was recorded a few times. One base separates it from a far larger clone, so it is likely a read error. Other DNA variants within this sample encode the same CDR3. This chain joins TRDV2 and TRDJ4, with 8 bases matching TRDD3. Germline matching of the DNA provided the J gene here, since TCRdb leaves it blank. Germline V gene data show CDR1 as GEAIGNYY and CDR2 as EKD. CDR3 length: 18 amino acids. V shed 4 bases, J shed 3 bases, and the junction held 21 bases outside the gene matches. In DNA, the CDR3 is TGTGCCTGTGATACCGGACCTACAGACTGGGGGGCCCGTCGACCCCTGATCTTT. Residues: CACDTGPTDWGARRPLIF.

Note on this clone: This DNA translates differently at residue 8 from the TCRdb protein, which is that of a much larger clone; a read error is likely, and the protein shown is the DNA's own translation. The CDR3 loop reads CALGELLPEPSGRRDKLIF. The CDR3, as DNA: TGTGCTCTTGGGGAACTACTCCCAGAGCCCTCGGGGAGGCGCGATAAACTCATCTTT. This chain connects TRDV1 to TRDJ1; TRDD3 might be the D (5 bases). TCRdb gives no J gene; it was assigned here by matching the DNA to germline. The length of the CDR3 is 19 residues. The V gene lost 0 bases and the J gene lost 4 bases, with 24 bases spanning the gap. Germline V gives CDR1 TSWWSYY, CDR2 QGS.

On this clone itself: One base separates it from a far larger clone, so it is likely a read error. The same CDR3 can be traced to other DNA sequences in this sample. The rearrangement uses TRDV1 and TRDJ1; a weak D match, TRDD3 (5 bases). As TCRdb names no J gene, one was assigned here on the basis of a DNA match to germline. This CDR3 region has 13 residues. Germline V gene data show CDR1 as TSWWSYY and CDR2 as QGS. This CDR3 is CALGEVIHDKLIF. The CDR3 DNA sequence: TGTGCTCTCGGGGAAGTAATTCACGATAAACTCATCTTT.

The sample holds a few counts of this clone. This DNA translates differently at residue 12 from the TCRdb protein, which is that of a much larger clone; a read error is likely, and the protein shown is the DNA's own translation. CDR3 residues: CACDTAESWGIGFQEWKKLIF. The DNA of the CDR3 is TGTGCCTGTGACACCGCGGAGAGCTGGGGGATCGGGTTTCAGGAATGGAAAAAACTCATCTTT. This sequence joins TRDV2 and TRDJ1, with TRDD3 matching over 9 bases. No J gene is reported in TCRdb; it was inferred here by comparing the DNA with germline. Germline V lookup: CDR1 GEAIGNYY, CDR2 EKD. The CDR3 loop spans 21 amino acids. V dropped 0 bases and J dropped 8; count of bases not matched to a gene: 27.

Comments on this clone: This DNA's translation differs at residue 4 from TCRdb's protein, which comes from a much larger clone; a read error is likely, and the protein shown is translated from the DNA. Called V gene: TRDV1; the J gene was not called; the table's D call of TRDD3 was not tested on the DNA. The germline gives CDR1 TSWWSYY, CDR2 QGS. The CDR3 is 24 residues long. CDR3 in DNA: TGTGCTCTTAGGGAATGCCCCCTACTTTTCTCTAGGTCCACGTTACTGGGGGATAAATATAAACTCATTTTT. Protein: CALRECPLLFSRSTLLGDKYKLIF.

A word on this clone: This is likely an artifact of a read error, given a far larger clone one base away. This sample also contains other DNA sequences that code for the same CDR3. The J gene is TRDJ1, the V gene TRDV1, with TRDD3 identical over 10 bases. Matching the DNA to germline supplied the J gene, which TCRdb does not give. The CDR3 loop spans 21 amino acids. The V and J ends lost 9 bases and 0 bases, in that order; junction bases with no gene match: 25. Germline CDR1 reads TSWWSYY; CDR2 reads QGS. This CDR3 reads CALQSGPPFTGGYAYTDKLIF. CDR3 sequence (DNA): TGTGCTCTGCAGTCGGGGCCTCCGTTTACCGGGGGATACGCGTACACCGATAAACTCATCTTT.

As concerns this clone: TCRdb records a much larger clone's protein for this DNA, with a difference at residue 7 that likely arises from a read error; the protein given is the translation of the DNA. The chain links TRDV1 to TRDJ1; 8 nucleotides line up with TRDD3. As TCRdb names no J gene, one was assigned here on the basis of a DNA match to germline. In germline, CDR1 is TSWWSYY, CDR2 QGS. The CDR3 length is 24 residues. The ends lost 3 bases at V and 3 bases at J; junction bases unmatched: 33. This CDR3 reads CALGETGALLRSGDREEGSDKLIF. CDR3 coding DNA: TGTGCTCTTGGGGAGACAGGCGCCCTCCTACGTTCGGGGGATAGAGAGGAAGGTTCCGATAAACTCATCTTT.

At least ten counts were recorded for this clone. TCRdb's protein, taken from a much larger clone, differs from this DNA's translation at residue 6, likely owing to a read error; the protein displayed comes from the DNA. The V gene was identified as TRDV1, while no J gene was called; TRDD3, as called in the table, went unchecked against the DNA. CDR3 size: 17 residues. From germline, CDR1 is TSWWSYY and CDR2 QGS. The CDR3 DNA reads as TGTGCTCTTGGCCTATACCGCCCATACTGGGGGATAACCAGTATAATCTTT. It codes for CALGLYRPYWGITSIIF.

In its sample, this clone was seen a few times. A far more abundant clone sits one base away, making this likely a read error. Other DNA variants within this sample encode the same CDR3. The chain has TRDV2 and TRDJ1; D is ambiguous. TCRdb does not report a J gene; here it was assigned by matching the DNA to germline references. The CDR3 has 16 residues. Germline lookup yields CDR1 GEAIGNYY and CDR2 EKD. V dropped 3 bases and J dropped 4 bases, with 20 bases sitting between them. The CDR3 coding sequence is TGTGCCTGTGACCTCCTCGCTGGAGGAAACCACGATAAACTCATCTTT. Translation gives CACDLLAGGNHDKLIF.

As concerns this clone: TCRdb attributes to this sequence the protein of a much larger clone, which differs from the DNA translation at residue 3; a read error is likely, and the protein displayed is translated from the DNA. The rearrangement joins TRDV2 to TRDJ1, with 11 bases lining up with TRDD3. Germline CDR1 GEAIGNYY, CDR2 EKD. CDR3 length: 17 residues. In DNA form, the CDR3 reads TGTGCCCGTGATCCGTTGGGGGATACGATTGAGAACGATAAACTCATCTTT. It translates to CARDPLGDTIENDKLIF.

As concerns this clone: This DNA's translation differs at residue 10 from TCRdb's protein, which comes from a much larger clone; a read error is likely, and the protein shown is translated from the DNA. The rearrangement joins TRDV1 to TRDJ1; no firm D call. TCRdb carries no J gene annotation; the J gene was assigned here by matching the DNA with germline. Germline V CDR1 and CDR2: TSWWSYY, QGS. This CDR3 region has 13 residues. The V gene lost 1 base and the J gene lost 9 bases, with 12 bases spanning the gap. CDR3 region: CALGEPRDPELIF. The DNA for the CDR3 is TGTGCTCTTGGGGAACCGAGGGACCCTGAACTCATCTTT.

Concerning this clone: A read error likely explains why the TCRdb protein, taken from a much larger clone, differs from this DNA's translation at residue 17; the protein shown is translated from the DNA. The V call is TRDV2, the J call TRDJ1; 11 bases line up with TRDD3. TCRdb gives no J gene; it was assigned here by matching the DNA to germline. Germline V gene data show CDR1 as GEAIGNYY and CDR2 as EKD. V gave up 2 bases and J gave up 7 bases; unmatched junction bases: 26. This CDR3 region has 21 residues. The DNA for the CDR3 is TGTGCCTGTGACATTCTAACTGCCAACCTACTGGGGGATAGACTACCCGGTAAACTCATCTTT. Its translation: CACDILTANLLGDRLPGKLIF.